The rows below give T cell receptor beta chains drawn from one sample of a study of blood T cell repertoires in COVID-19. The method was immunoSEQ multiplex PCR; TCRdb's version includes in-frame clones alone and lacks a portion of them. Among around 250,000 clones, around 88% were seen once, and the ten largest hold under 5%. Input material: PBMCs or T cells enriched from blood (not recorded which). The origin of the receptors is a woman aged 25 to 45 who had recovered from COVID-19. The conserved cysteine and the conserved F or W are not part of the CDR3 here. A D gene is named only where the DNA matches it firmly.

>TRBV7-9|NA
ASTGYRSPRETQY
>TRBV7-9|NA
ASSFNSQGSGYT
>TRBV7-2|NA
ASSTRTDSYEQY
>TRBV27|TRBD2
ASSVLAGGGTDTQY
>TRBV7-2|NA
AVGLPLVDTQY
>TRBV5-8|TRBD1
ASSLGQGGQPQH
>TRBV28|NA
ASSFLHQAYGYT
>TRBV28|NA
ATRREPSNQPQH
>TRBV4-3|NA
ASSQVGGSGNTIY
>TRBV4-1|TRBD1
ASSQGFSRDRRSYEQY
>TRBV2|TRBD1
ASTWAETGTGEQY
>TRBV27|TRBD1
ATYGQAAISYGYT
>TRBV29-1|NA
SVEQVKSDGYT
>TRBV4-2|NA
ASSQIVGSNQPQH
>TRBV11-3|NA
ASSRSYNEQF
>TRBV4-1|TRBD2
ASSPQTSRLAYYNEQF
>TRBV18|TRBD2
ASSPRAGGPAEQY
>TRBV11-2|TRBD2
ASSLNLLAGGNEQF
>TRBV13|NA
ASSLYRRLPTPGEQY
>TRBV6-2/TRBV6-3|NA
ASSPLVRSPLH
>TRBV29-1|NA
SAKGGGPNSPLH
>TRBV5-1|TRBD2
ASGLVGGDQLDTQY
>TRBV19|TRBD1
ASSSWSRGQYNQPQH
>TRBV4-2|TRBD1
ASSQDRTGYGYT
>TRBV5-1|TRBD1
ASSPGTANTGELF
>TRBV6-5|NA
ASSFSSYNSPLH
>TRBV28|TRBD1
ASSTTQGAADTQY
>TRBV3-1/TRBV3-2|NA
ASSHASITGDGYT
>TRBV13|NA
ASSLGLLGHNTEAF
>TRBV5-1|NA
ASSLDGNEKLF
>TRBV4-2|TRBD1
ASSQESGGRGGYT
>TRBV7-6|TRBD1
ASSLLFGQEENSPLH
>TRBV9|NA
ASSASDTYTGELF
>TRBV18|NA
ASSPELVSYT
>TRBV27|NA
ASSLAVYNEQF
>TRBV29-1|TRBD1
SVVPGQGAREQY
>TRBV2|NA
ATRAPGGYT
>TRBV12-3/TRBV12-4|NA
ASTLSNTEAF
>TRBV9|NA
ASSVGALNTEAF
>TRBV19|TRBD1
ASGDRGGSPLH
>TRBV6-5|NA
ASSFQGFPNQPQH
>TRBV7-9|TRBD2
ASSFTLAGGETQY
>TRBV28|TRBD1
ASSRTGTTEKLF
>TRBV28|TRBD1
ASSVPGTGRTEAF
>TRBV5-4|TRBD2
ASSSSSGTRYNEQF
>TRBV19|TRBD1
ASSRRTGGEEKLF
>TRBV5-1|NA
ASSLRGATNEKLF
>TRBV13|TRBD1
ASNLGQGNSPLH
>TRBV4-1|TRBD1
ASSQVHRQGHGYT
>TRBV20-1|TRBD1
SADRATEAF
>TRBV4-3|NA
ASSQDQTALYGYT
>TRBV3-1/TRBV3-2|NA
ASSHLGTPS
>TRBV10-3|NA
AISDGQLHT
>TRBV11-1|NA
ASSSSRDQPQH
>TRBV6-2/TRBV6-3|NA
ASSSDRGFSQPQH
>TRBV6-5|NA
ASRPPRASSYEQY
>TRBV29-1|TRBD1
SGRDSKNTEAF